This T cell receptor (beta chain) originates from a study of cytomegalovirus exposure and HLA in healthy donors. Study-wide background: Inside one of the first data releases sat around 80 million unique TCRs taken from HLA-typed donors. Among the roughly 400 genotyped donors, 70% to 90% were placed in the Caucasian-associated ancestry cluster. Broader study findings: Earlier findings revealed that most TCR beta V segments proved productive either about 87% or about 30% of the time. Follow-up analysis seemed to connect common viral pathogens with several of the most significant clusters identified.

With regard to this clone: Its antigen remains unknown. Germline and junction disagree at one end, which may indicate a read error.

The germline gives CDR1 MNHEY, CDR2 SVGAGI. The CDR3 has 13 residues. The PCR used 60 Vbeta and 13 Jbeta primers. Assay: immunoSEQ multiplex PCR; the TCRdb copy retains only in-frame clones and omits some. The top ten hold roughly 25% of the sample, which has roughly 63,000 clones, 75% seen once. Input material: PBMCs. This chain joins TRBV6-5 and TRBJ2-7; D remains unclear. This clonotype was sampled from a woman between 35 and 50 years old in good health and CMV-seropositive. The chain's CDR3 is CASSYSGSHEQYF. The CDR3 coding sequence is TGTGCCAGCAGTTACTCGGGCTCCCACGAGCAGTACTTC.